This T cell receptor beta chain originates from a study of cytomegalovirus exposure and HLA in healthy donors. This PCR relied on a set of 60 Vbeta primers and 13 Jbeta primers. Here immunoSEQ multiplex PCR was the method, and the copy in TCRdb shows in-frame clones only, minus some. The sample gives 130,000 or so clones, about 66% of which show up once; over 1.5% is in the top ten. Deletions cut 6 bases from V and 0 bases from J, with 16 bases between. The length of the CDR3 is 16 residues. In germline, CDR1 is SNHLY, CDR2 FYNNEI. Whole-study results and caveats: The classifier, whose performance was assessed in both the original and validation cohorts, reportedly diagnosed cytomegalovirus status with high specificity and sensitivity. In a later analysis, the majority of CMV-associated beta chains seemingly showed HLA restriction.

This clone was counted between two and nine times. No antigen is known for it. The specimen sequenced was PBMCs. The receptor comes from a male donor in good health and CMV-seronegative. The gene calls are TRBV2 and TRBJ2-3, with D possibly being TRBD2 (6 bases). The CDR3: CASRGRGTLSTDTQYF. The CDR3 DNA sequence: TGTGCCAGCAGGGGACGGGGGACTCTAAGCACAGATACGCAGTATTTT.